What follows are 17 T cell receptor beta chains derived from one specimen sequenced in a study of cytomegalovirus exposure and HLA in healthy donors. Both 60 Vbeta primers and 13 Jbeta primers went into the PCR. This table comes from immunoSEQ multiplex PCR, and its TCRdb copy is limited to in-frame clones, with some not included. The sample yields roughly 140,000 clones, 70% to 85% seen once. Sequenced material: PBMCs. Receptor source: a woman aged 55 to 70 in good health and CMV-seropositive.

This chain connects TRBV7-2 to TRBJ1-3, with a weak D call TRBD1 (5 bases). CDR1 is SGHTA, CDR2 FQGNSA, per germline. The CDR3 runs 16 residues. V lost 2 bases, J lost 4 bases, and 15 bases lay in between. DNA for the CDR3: TGTGCCAGCAGCTTAAGATGGCAGGGTCAGGGAAACACCATATATTTT. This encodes CASSLRWQGQGNTIYF.

For the CDR3, the DNA is TGCGCCAGCAGCTTGGTCCCCCCCGCCGGGGGTCAGCCCCAGCATTTT. Protein sequence: CASSLVPPAGGQPQHF. The chain recombines TRBV5-1 with TRBJ1-5; maybe TRBD1 (5 bases). Germline V gives CDR1 SGHRS, CDR2 YFSETQ. There are 16 residues in the CDR3. The V and J ends lost 0 bases and 6 bases respectively, with 16 bases between them. The full variable domain, rest sourced from reference TRBV5-1 and TRBJ1-5, is KAGVTQTPRYLIKTRGQQVTLSCSPISGHRSVSWYQQTPGQGLQFLFEYFSETQRNKGNFPGRFSGRQFSNSRSEMNVSTLELGDSALYLCASSLVPPAGGQPQHFGDGTRLSIL.

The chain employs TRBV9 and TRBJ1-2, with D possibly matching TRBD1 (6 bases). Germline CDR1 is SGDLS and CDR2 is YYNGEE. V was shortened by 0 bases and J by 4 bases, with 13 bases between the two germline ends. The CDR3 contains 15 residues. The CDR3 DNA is TGTGCCAGCAGCGTAGAGGGCAGGGGCGTCTATGGCTACACCTTC. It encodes CASSVEGRGVYGYTF.

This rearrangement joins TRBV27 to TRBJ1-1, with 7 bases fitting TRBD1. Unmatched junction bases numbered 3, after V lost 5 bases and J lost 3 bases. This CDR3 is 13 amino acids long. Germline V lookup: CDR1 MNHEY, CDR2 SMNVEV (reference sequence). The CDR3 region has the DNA TGTGCCAGCAGTGACAGGGCGCACACTGAAGCTTTCTTT. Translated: CASSDRAHTEAFF.

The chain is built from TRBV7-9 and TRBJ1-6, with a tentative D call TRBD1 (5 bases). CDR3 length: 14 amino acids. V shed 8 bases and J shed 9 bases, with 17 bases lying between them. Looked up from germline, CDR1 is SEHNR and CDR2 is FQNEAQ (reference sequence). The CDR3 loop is CASDRGDYGSPLHF. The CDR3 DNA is TGTGCCAGCGATCGGGGGGACTATGGTTCACCCCTCCACTTT.

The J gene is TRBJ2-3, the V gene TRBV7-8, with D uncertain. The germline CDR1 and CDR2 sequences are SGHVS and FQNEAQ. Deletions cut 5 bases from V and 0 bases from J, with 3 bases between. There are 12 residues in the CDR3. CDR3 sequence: CASSQSTDTQYF. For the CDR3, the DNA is TGTGCCAGCAGCCAGAGCACAGATACGCAGTATTTT.

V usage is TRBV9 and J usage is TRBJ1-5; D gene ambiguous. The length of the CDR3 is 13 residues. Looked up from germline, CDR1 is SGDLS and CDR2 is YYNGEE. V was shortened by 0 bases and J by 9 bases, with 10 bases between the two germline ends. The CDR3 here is CASSVAILGPQHF. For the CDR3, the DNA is TGTGCCAGCAGCGTAGCCATCCTCGGGCCCCAGCATTTT.

CDR3: CASSPHLGGNTEAFF. DNA of the CDR3: TGTGCCAGCAGTCCCCACCTAGGGGGGAACACTGAAGCTTTCTTT. The V and J genes are TRBV27 and TRBJ1-1, with D maybe TRBD1 (6 bases). Between the trimmed V and J ends, which lost 5 bases and 1 base, there was a span of 14 bases. This CDR3 spans 15 amino acids. Looked up from germline, CDR1 is MNHEY and CDR2 is SMNVEV (reference sequence).

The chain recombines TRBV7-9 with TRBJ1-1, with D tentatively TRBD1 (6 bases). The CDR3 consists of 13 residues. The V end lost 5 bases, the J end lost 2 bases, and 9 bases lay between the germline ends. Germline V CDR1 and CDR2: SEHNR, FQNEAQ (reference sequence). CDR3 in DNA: TGTGCCAGCAGCCCGGACAGTAACACTGAAGCTTTCTTT. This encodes CASSPDSNTEAFF.

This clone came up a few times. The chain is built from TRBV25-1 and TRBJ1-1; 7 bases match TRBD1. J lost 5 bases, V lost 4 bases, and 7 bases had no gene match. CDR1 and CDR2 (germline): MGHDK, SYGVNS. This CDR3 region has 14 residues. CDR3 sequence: CASSGTGPYTEAFF. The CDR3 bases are TGTGCCAGCAGTGGGACAGGCCCTTATACTGAAGCTTTCTTT.

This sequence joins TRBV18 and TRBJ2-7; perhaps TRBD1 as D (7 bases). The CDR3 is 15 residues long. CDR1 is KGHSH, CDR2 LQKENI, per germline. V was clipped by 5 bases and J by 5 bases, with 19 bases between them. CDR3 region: CASSATRDSGHEQYF. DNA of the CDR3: TGTGCCAGCTCAGCCACCCGGGACAGCGGGCACGAGCAGTACTTC.

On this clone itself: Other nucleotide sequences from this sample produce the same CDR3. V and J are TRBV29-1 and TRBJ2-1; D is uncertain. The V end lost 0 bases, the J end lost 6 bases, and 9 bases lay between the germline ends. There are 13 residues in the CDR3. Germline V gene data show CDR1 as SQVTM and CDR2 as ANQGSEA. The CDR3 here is CSVEDSVGNEQFF. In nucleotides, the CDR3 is TGCAGCGTTGAAGATTCGGTCGGCAATGAGCAGTTCTTC.

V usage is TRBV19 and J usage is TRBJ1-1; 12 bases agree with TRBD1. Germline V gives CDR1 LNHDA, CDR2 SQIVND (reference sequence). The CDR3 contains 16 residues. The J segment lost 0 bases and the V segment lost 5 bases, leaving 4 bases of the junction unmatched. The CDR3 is CASSEGTGGLNTEAFF. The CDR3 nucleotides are TGTGCCAGTAGTGAAGGGACAGGGGGCTTGAACACTGAAGCTTTCTTT. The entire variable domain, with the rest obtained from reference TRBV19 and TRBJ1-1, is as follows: DGGITQSPKYLFRKEGQNVTLSCEQNLNHDAMYWYRQDPGQGLRLIYYSQIVNDFQKGDIAEGYSVSREKKESFPLTVTSAQKNPTAFYLCASSEGTGGLNTEAFFGQGTRLTVV.

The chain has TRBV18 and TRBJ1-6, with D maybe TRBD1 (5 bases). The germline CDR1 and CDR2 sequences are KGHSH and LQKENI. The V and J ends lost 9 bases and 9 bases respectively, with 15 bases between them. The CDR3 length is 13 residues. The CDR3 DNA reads TGTGCCAGTCGTGGGGACTTGGGTTCACCCCTCCACTTT. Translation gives CASRGDLGSPLHF. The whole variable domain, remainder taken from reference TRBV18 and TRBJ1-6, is NAGVMQNPRHLVRRRGQEARLRCSPMKGHSHVYWYRQLPEEGLKFMVYLQKENIIDESGMPKERFSAEFPKEGPSILRIQQVVRGDSAAYFCASRGDLGSPLHFGNGTRLTVT.

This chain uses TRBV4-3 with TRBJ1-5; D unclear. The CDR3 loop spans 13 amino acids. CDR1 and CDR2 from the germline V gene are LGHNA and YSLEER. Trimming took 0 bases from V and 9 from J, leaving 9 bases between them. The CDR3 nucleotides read TGCGCCAGCAGCCAAGATCTCGAGTTGCCCCAGCATTTT. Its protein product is CASSQDLELPQHF.

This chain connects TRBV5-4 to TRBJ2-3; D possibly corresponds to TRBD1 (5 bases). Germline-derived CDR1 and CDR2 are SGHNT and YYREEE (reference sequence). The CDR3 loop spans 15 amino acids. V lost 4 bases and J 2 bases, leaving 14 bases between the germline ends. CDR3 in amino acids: CASSQDTYTTDTQYF. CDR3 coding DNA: TGTGCCAGCAGCCAGGACACCTACACCACAGATACGCAGTATTTT.

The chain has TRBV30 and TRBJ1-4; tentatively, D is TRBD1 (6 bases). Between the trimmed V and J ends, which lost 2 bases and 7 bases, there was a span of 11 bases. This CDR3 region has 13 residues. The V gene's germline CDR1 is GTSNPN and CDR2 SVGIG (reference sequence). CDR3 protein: CAWSPSRGEKLFF. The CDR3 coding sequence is TGTGCCTGGAGTCCATCCAGGGGTGAAAAACTGTTTTTT.